These 21 T cell receptor beta chains came from one sample sequenced in a study of tissue T cells after allogeneic stem cell transplantation. Clones were read by immunoSEQ multiplex PCR, and TCRdb kept only the in-frame ones, dropping some. The sample holds some 48,000 clones, around 73% seen once. The sequenced material came from sorted cells pooled from one or two spleens. These receptors came from a pool of C57BL/6 mice in good health.

Notes on this clone: Germline and genes here are mouse. The read comes to an end 1 residue before the CDR3 does, leaving the germline J gene to fill in the end. The V gene is TRBV23, the J gene TRBJ1-1. CDR3 length: 14 amino acids. Germline V gene data show CDR1 as KGHTA and CDR2 as FQNQQP. The CDR3 region is CSSSQSRTNTEVFF. CDR3 DNA (partial): TGCTCCAGCAGTCAATCGAGGACAAACACAGAAGTCTTC. Looking up the rest from reference TRBV23 and TRBJ1-1 gives the full variable domain: DAAVTQKPRYLIKMKGQEAEMKCIPEKGHTAVFWYQQKQSKELKFLIYFQNQQPLDQIDMVKERFSAVCPSSSLCSLGIRTCEAEDSALYLCSSSQSRTNTEVFFGKGTRLTVV.

To note about this clone: The gene names given are mouse names. CDR3 DNA, as far as it was read: TGTGCCAGCAGCTATAGGGGGGGGAGTCAAAACACCTTGTAC. Its protein is CASSYRGGSQNTLY. The full CDR3 is CASSYRGGSQNTLYF. This rearrangement joins TRBV3 to TRBJ2-4; D is possibly TRBD2 (7 bases). The read ends 1 residue early relative to the CDR3; the germline J gene fills the gap. Trimming stripped 4 bases from V and 0 bases from J, with 11 bases between. The CDR3 runs 15 residues. From germline, CDR1 is SNHLY and CDR2 FYNGKV (reference sequence).

Concerning this clone itself: Mouse gene names apply. The observed sequence ends 1 residue before the CDR3 terminus, with the missing tail filled in from the germline J gene. The V and J genes are TRBV13-3 and TRBJ2-4, with 8 bases lining up with TRBD1. V was clipped by 5 bases and J by 4 bases; unmatched bases: 9. Germline CDR1 is NNHDY and CDR2 is SYVADS. The CDR3 consists of 15 residues. The sequenced part of the CDR3 DNA is TGTGCCAGCAGCCCCCGACAGGGGAGGAAAAACACCTTGTAC. Translating it yields CASSPRQGRKNTLY. The CDR3 in full is CASSPRQGRKNTLYF. Together with reference TRBV13-3 and TRBJ2-4, the CDR3 gives the full variable domain: EAAVTQSPRSKVAVTGGKVTLSCHQTNNHDYMYWYRQDTGHGLRLIHYSYVADSTEKGDIPDGYKASRPSQENFSLILELASLSQTAVYFCASSPRQGRKNTLYFGAGTRLSVL.

This clone has just a few counts. Mouse gene names and germline throughout. The read gets to within 1 residue of the CDR3 end, and the germline J gene fills in the rest. This same CDR3 is encoded by further DNA sequences in the sample. V usage is TRBV3 and J usage is TRBJ2-7; D perhaps matches TRBD1 (6 bases). Trimming took off 4 bases at V and 0 bases at J, with 7 bases between the two ends. This CDR3 has 13 amino acids. CDR1 and CDR2 (germline): SNHLY, FYNGKV (reference sequence). The CDR3 reads CASSWDISYEQYF. The CDR3 DNA, read in part, is TGTGCCAGCAGCTGGGACATCTCCTATGAACAGTAC.

With respect to this clone: Gene names follow the mouse nomenclature. The CDR3 end lies 1 residue beyond the end of the read and is filled in from the germline J gene. The rearrangement links TRBV31 to TRBJ2-1, with D perhaps matching TRBD1 (6 bases). The CDR3 runs to 15 residues. CDR1 is GKSSPN, CDR2 SITVG, per germline. V was trimmed by 3 bases and J by 0 bases, leaving 12 bases between them. CDR3 in amino acids: CAWRKTGYNYAEQFF. CDR3 DNA (partial): TGTGCCTGGAGGAAGACAGGTTATAACTATGCTGAGCAGTTC.

Worth noting for this clone: Mouse gene names and germline throughout. Read sequence stops 1 residue before the CDR3 end, and the germline J gene provides the missing end. The V and J genes are TRBV4 and TRBJ2-4; D possibly corresponds to TRBD2 (6 bases). The CDR3 totals 14 residues. Germline CDR1 and CDR2: LGHDT and YNNKQL (reference sequence). Trimming took 5 bases from V and 0 from J, leaving 9 bases between them. CDR3 region: CASSPTGSQNTLYF. The covered CDR3 bases are TGTGCCAGCAGCCCCACTGGGAGTCAAAACACCTTGTAC.

In this sample, this clone turned up a few times. These gene names are mouse names. The CDR3 end lies 1 residue beyond the end of the read and is filled in from the germline J gene. The rearrangement uses TRBV2 and TRBJ2-7; 9 nucleotides agree with TRBD2. Unmatched junction bases numbered 1, after V lost 0 bases and J lost 1 base. The germline CDR1 and CDR2 sequences are LGHNA and YSYQKL. This CDR3 region has 15 residues. The CDR3 DNA, read in part, is TGTGCCAGCAGCCAAGACGACTGGGGGTCCTATGAACAGTAC. Translation gives CASSQDDWGSYEQY. In full, the CDR3 reads CASSQDDWGSYEQYF.

As regards this clone: Gene names and germline refer to mouse. The read is 1 residue too short to cover the CDR3 end, so that end is filled in from the germline J gene. The V and J genes are TRBV3 and TRBJ2-7, with unresolved D. V was trimmed by 1 base and J by 4 bases, leaving 5 bases between them. The CDR3 is 12 residues long. Germline CDR1 is SNHLY and CDR2 is FYNGKV (reference sequence). The sequenced part of the CDR3 DNA is TGTGCCAGCAGCTTAGTCAAATATGAACAGTAC. Its translation: CASSLVKYEQY. The complete CDR3 protein is CASSLVKYEQYF.

On this clone itself: Germline and genes: mouse. The read falls 1 residue short of the CDR3 end, and the missing part is taken from the germline J gene. V gene TRBV16 combines with J gene TRBJ1-3; 7 bases line up with TRBD1. V shed 6 bases, J shed 0 bases, and the junction held 2 bases outside the gene matches. The CDR3 has 14 amino acids. The germline V gene encodes CDR1 SGHSA and CDR2 FRNQAP. The CDR3 spells CASRGDSSGNTLYF. The sequenced CDR3 bases are TGTGCAAGCAGGGGGGACAGTTCTGGAAATACGCTCTAT.

The sample holds a few counts of this clone. Mouse germline and gene names are used. From the germline J gene comes the end of the CDR3, since the read stops 1 residue before it. This rearrangement joins TRBV16 to TRBJ2-7; tentatively, D is TRBD1 (6 bases). Trimming took off 1 base at V and 5 bases at J, with 9 bases between the two ends. Per the germline V gene, CDR1 is SGHSA and CDR2 is FRNQAP. The CDR3 is 13 residues long. The CDR3 loop is CASSLGPGDEQYF. The covered CDR3 bases are TGTGCAAGCAGCTTAGGGCCAGGGGATGAACAGTAC.

On this clone itself: Mouse gene names apply. Coverage ceases 1 residue before the CDR3 finishes, and the germline J gene fills in the end. The chain joins TRBV26 to TRBJ2-7, with TRBD2 identical over 8 bases. Germline V CDR1 and CDR2: KGHPV, FQNQEV (reference sequence). CDR3 length equals 14 residues. V was clipped by 5 bases and J by 0 bases; unmatched bases: 3. CDR3 sequence reads: CASSNWGSSYEQYF. The sequenced CDR3 bases are TGTGCCAGCAGTAACTGGGGGAGCTCCTATGAACAGTAC.

This clone has just a few counts. Gene and germline names: mouse. The CDR3 goes on 1 residue after the read ends, and that part is filled in from the germline J gene. The rearrangement links TRBV3 to TRBJ2-7; 10 nucleotides agree with TRBD2. The ends lost 3 bases at V and 0 bases at J; junction bases unmatched: 5. The CDR3 consists of 16 residues. Germline lookup yields CDR1 SNHLY and CDR2 FYNGKV (reference sequence). This CDR3 is CASSLNWGGSSYEQYF. The CDR3 bases that were read are TGTGCCAGCAGCTTGAACTGGGGGGGGAGCTCCTATGAACAGTAC.

About this clone itself: The genes are named according to mouse. From the germline J gene comes the end of the CDR3, since the read stops 1 residue before it. The chain employs TRBV3 and TRBJ1-1; D is ambiguous. Trimming pared 2 bases from V and 1 base from J, leaving 8 bases between. CDR3 length: 14 amino acids. Germline-derived CDR1 and CDR2 are SNHLY and FYNGKV (reference sequence). The DNA read from the CDR3 is TGTGCCAGCAGCTTACGGCGGGGAAACACAGAAGTCTTC. This gives the protein CASSLRRGNTEVF. The whole CDR3 protein is CASSLRRGNTEVFF.

Worth noting for this clone: The gene names here belong to mouse. With the read ending 1 residue before the CDR3 end, the germline J gene is used to fill in that end. This chain connects TRBV1 to TRBJ1-3; TRBD1 is a possible D gene (5 bases). This CDR3 spans 13 amino acids. Germline assignment: CDR1 NSQYPW and CDR2 LRSPGD (reference sequence). Trimming stripped 3 bases from V and 4 bases from J, with 7 bases between. The DNA read from the CDR3 is TGCACCTGCAGTGCGGGGGAAGGAAATACGCTCTAT. It codes for CTCSAGEGNTLY. Given in full, the CDR3 is CTCSAGEGNTLYF.

Notes on this clone: Gene names denote mouse genes. Read sequence stops 1 residue before the CDR3 end, and the germline J gene provides the missing end. The chain joins TRBV19 to TRBJ1-1; the match to TRBD1 covers 10 bases. With V trimmed by 0 bases and J by 9 bases, 2 bases remained unmatched. This CDR3 has 13 residues. Germline loops: CDR1 FNHDT, CDR2 SITEND (reference sequence). The DNA read from the CDR3 is TGTGCCAGCAGTATAGGACAGGGGGCCAAAGTCTTC. Its protein product is CASSIGQGAKVF. The full CDR3 sequence reads CASSIGQGAKVFF.

This clone was counted only a few times. Gene names are mouse gene names. The read halts 1 residue ahead of the CDR3 end, with the missing end drawn from the germline J gene. The chain employs TRBV12-1 and TRBJ2-7; D remains ambiguous. Trimming removed 1 base at V and 4 bases at J, with 7 bases between. In germline, CDR1 is SGHSN, CDR2 HYEKVE. This CDR3 region has 12 residues. CDR3 residues: CASSLDGYEQYF. CDR3 DNA (partial): TGTGCCAGCTCTCTGGACGGGTATGAACAGTAC.

Turning to this clone: Gene names follow the mouse nomenclature. The CDR3 is cut off 1 residue early in the read; its end comes from the germline J gene. The sample carries other DNA sequences with the same CDR3. The rearrangement uses TRBV13-2 and TRBJ1-2; D is uncertain. Trimming took off 2 bases at V and 4 bases at J, with 0 bases between the two ends. Germline CDR1 NNHNN, CDR2 SYGAGS (reference sequence). The CDR3 contains 10 residues. CDR3 DNA (partial): TGTGCCAGCGGTGACTCCGACTACACC. It specifies CASGDSDYT. The whole CDR3 sequence reads CASGDSDYTF.

About this clone itself: Mouse names are used for the genes. Read data end 1 residue before the CDR3 end; the end is taken from the germline J gene. The chain uses TRBV3 and TRBJ2-7; TRBD1 agrees at 10 bases. The CDR3 extends over 15 amino acids. V was pared by 6 bases and J by 6 bases, with 11 bases of the junction left unmatched. Per the germline V gene, CDR1 is SNHLY and CDR2 is FYNGKV (reference sequence). CDR3 bases read: TGTGCCAGCAGGTCGACAGGGGGCGGACTGGGTGAACAGTAC. Translated: CASRSTGGGLGEQY. The CDR3 as a whole reads CASRSTGGGLGEQYF.

This clone was seen a handful of times. Each gene name is a mouse one. The read finishes 1 residue shy of the CDR3 end, and the germline J gene is used to complete it. The genes are TRBV13-1 and TRBJ2-7, with D unresolved. Looked up from germline, CDR1 is NSHNY and CDR2 is SYGAGN. The V and J ends lost 2 bases and 0 bases respectively, with 3 bases between them. The CDR3 extends over 12 amino acids. CDR3 bases read: TGTGCCAGCAGTGACAGCTCCTATGAACAGTAC. Translation gives CASSDSSYEQY. The complete CDR3 protein is CASSDSSYEQYF.

The table lists this clone with a count of one. Mouse gene names and germline throughout. The CDR3 end lies 1 residue beyond the end of the read and is filled in from the germline J gene. This chain joins TRBV13-2 and TRBJ2-3; a weak D match, TRBD1 (5 bases). The germline V and J ends were trimmed by 2 bases and 0 bases, with 10 bases remaining between them. The CDR3 runs to 15 residues. The germline CDR1 and CDR2 sequences are NNHNN and SYGAGS (reference sequence). The CDR3 bases that were read are TGTGCCAGCGGTGACTGGACACCTAGTGCAGAAACGCTGTAT. It translates to CASGDWTPSAETLY. The whole CDR3 sequence reads CASGDWTPSAETLYF.

This clone was detected a few times. The gene names given are mouse names. The CDR3 DNA, read in part, is TGTGCCAGCTCTCTACAGGATAACAACCAGGCTCCGCTT. Translating it yields CASSLQDNNQAPL. The entire CDR3 is CASSLQDNNQAPLF. The chain employs TRBV12-2 and TRBJ1-5, with TRBD1 as a possible D gene (5 bases). The DNA ends 1 residue before the CDR3 does, and the rest of the CDR3 is filled in from the germline J gene. Germline lookup yields CDR1 SGHLS and CDR2 HYDKME. The CDR3 contains 14 residues. Trimming cost V 1 base and J 0 bases, with 6 bases left between them.